Listed below are T cell receptor beta chains from one sample, sequenced in a study of cytotoxic CD8 clonotypes in ibrutinib-treated CLL. Repertoires were generated with immunoSEQ multiplex PCR, while TCRdb's copy carries only in-frame clones and drops some. Of 110,000 to 150,000 clones in the sample, 76% were seen once. The sample in question was PBMCs, obtained after 24 months of ibrutinib treatment. The source is a human donor with chronic lymphocytic leukemia. CDR3s include the opening cysteine and the closing phenylalanine or tryptophan. The D gene is left open where the match is weak. Only part of the rows carry a size: once, few, many, or a class if the clone is expanded.

V	size	J	D	CDR3	DNA
TRBV5-1	NA	TRBJ2-2	TRBD2	CASSPAGVRELFF	TGCGCCAGCAGCCCGGCGGGGGTCCGGGAGCTGTTTTTT
TRBV27	NA	TRBJ1-2	NA	CASSSLREGPGYTF	TGTGCCAGCAGTTCCCTCCGGGAGGGTCCTGGCTACACCTTC
TRBV28	NA	TRBJ2-5	NA	CASSFRQGQETQYF	TGTGCCAGCAGTTTCCGCCAGGGACAAGAGACCCAGTACTTC
TRBV2	few	TRBJ2-2	NA	CASSEESRGELFF	TGTGCCAGCAGTGAAGAAAGTCGCGGGGAGCTGTTTTTT
TRBV18	NA	TRBJ2-1	NA	CASSPGASPSYNEQFF	TGTGCCAGCTCACCAGGGGCTAGCCCCTCCTACAATGAGCAGTTCTTC
TRBV6-5	NA	TRBJ2-4	NA	CASMEGSKNIQYF	TGTGCCAGCATGGAGGGGTCCAAAAACATTCAGTACTTC
TRBV6-5	NA	TRBJ2-5	TRBD1	CASSPPGQGGTQYF	TGTGCCAGCAGTCCCCCGGGACAGGGTGGGACCCAGTACTTC
TRBV7-2	NA	TRBJ1-2	TRBD1	CASSPDRGGDGYTF	TGTGCCAGCAGCCCGGACAGGGGTGGGGATGGCTACACCTTC
TRBV5-1	once	TRBJ2-7	NA	CASSPGIGAPYEQYF	TGCGCCAGCAGCCCGGGGATCGGGGCCCCCTACGAGCAGTACTTC
TRBV19	NA	TRBJ1-5	TRBD1	CASSRTGMGNQPQHF	TGTGCCAGTAGCCGGACAGGAATGGGCAATCAGCCCCAGCATTTT
TRBV11-2	once	TRBJ2-5	TRBD2	CASTPTRAGVPIGETQYF	TGTGCCAGCACCCCAACGAGGGCGGGGGTTCCTATTGGGGAGACCCAGTACTTC
TRBV30	NA	TRBJ1-5	NA	CAWGPGPSNQPQHF	TGTGCCTGGGGACCGGGGCCTAGCAATCAGCCCCAGCATTTT
TRBV7-8	few	TRBJ2-1	TRBD2	CASGLAGGLGNEQFF	TGTGCCAGCGGCTTAGCGGGGGGGCTTGGGAATGAGCAGTTCTTC
TRBV19	NA	TRBJ2-7	TRBD2	CASSKGTSGRAGTYEQYF	TGTGCCAGTAGTAAGGGGACTAGCGGGAGGGCCGGAACCTACGAGCAGTACTTC
TRBV2	NA	TRBJ2-1	NA	CASRAEQGWEEQFF	TGTGCCAGCAGGGCTGAACAGGGTTGGGAAGAGCAGTTCTTC
TRBV10-3	NA	TRBJ1-2	NA	CATTLDSGNYTF	TGTGCCACCACACTGGACAGTGGTAATTACACCTTC
TRBV6-1	NA	TRBJ2-7	NA	CASSEGIAPSYEQYF	TGTGCCAGCAGTGAAGGGATAGCCCCCTCCTACGAGCAGTACTTC